The source of this T cell receptor beta chain is a study of beta chain features in type 1 diabetes. Study outcomes and limitations: Patients with type 1 diabetes carried fewer insertions and had more deletions at their VDJ junctions. Possibly, sequencing cDNA over-represented cells that had high TCR expression levels. Researchers report that Type 1 diabetes patients had moderately but significantly shorter TCRB CDR3s across all four CD4+ subsets.

This CDR3 is built from 16 residues. Germline V lookup: CDR1 LGHNA, CDR2 YNFKEQ. The V and J ends lost 4 bases and 4 bases, in that order; junction bases with no gene match: 8. In its sample, this clone was seen a few times. Its antigen is not known. Isolated RNA was reverse transcribed in full, so expressed TCRB transcripts were sequenced. It was found that naive, central memory and regulatory T cell samples averaged about 3.57 million reads. Generated by immunoSEQ multiplex PCR, the TCRdb table keeps only in-frame clones and is missing some. The data contain hundreds of thousands of clones, 13% of them singletons.

The material sequenced was naive CD4+ T cells from blood. The clonotype originates from a man between 18 and 35 years old with type 1 diabetes. The rearrangement joins TRBV4-2 to TRBJ2-2; 8 bases fit TRBD1. CDR3 sequence (DNA): TGTGCCAGCAGCCCCTCGCAGGGGGCGCGCACCGGGGAGCTGTTTTTT. Translated: CASSPSQGARTGELFF.